The text below deals with one T cell receptor beta chain. What it binds is not known. This entry belongs to a study of immune evolution from preneoplasia to lung adenocarcinoma. TCRdb's copy holds only in-frame clones and misses some; the assay was immunoSEQ multiplex PCR. The table has around 6,200 clones, roughly 81% seen once. Premalignant or tumor cells were enriched by macro-dissection after pathologic assessment. Study-level findings and limits: Later-stage lesions seemingly showed higher T cell density and diversity than normal lung.

Germline V gene lookup returns CDR1 SGHRS and CDR2 YFSETQ. The CDR3 covers 14 residues. V dropped 0 bases and J dropped 1 base, with 7 bases sitting between them. Input material: FFPE invasive lung adenocarcinoma tissue. This chain joins TRBV5-1 and TRBJ1-1; tentative D call: TRBD1 (5 bases). This receptor was obtained from a person in their fifties or sixties with lung adenocarcinoma. The CDR3 region is CASSLDGGNTEAFF. CDR3 nucleotide sequence: TGCGCCAGCAGCTTGGACGGGGGGAACACTGAAGCTTTCTTT.